The 30 T cell receptor beta chains below come from one sample, sequenced in a study of OX40 agonist ivuxolimab in advanced cancers. The data were produced by immunoSEQ multiplex PCR, yet TCRdb's version contains in-frame clones alone and is incomplete. The sample carries about 110,000 clones, more than 70% recorded once. The source was CD4+ or CD8+ T cells sorted from blood, collected in a trial of the OX40 agonist ivuxolimab. Every receptor here comes from an adult with an advanced solid tumor such as melanoma, head and neck, liver or kidney cancer.

This clone was seen just once. V gene TRBV7-2 combines with J gene TRBJ1-1; D may be TRBD1 (6 bases). Per the germline V gene, CDR1 is SGHTA and CDR2 is FQGNSA. Trimming shortened V by 0 bases and J by 3 bases, and 11 bases separated the two germline ends. This CDR3 region has 15 residues. The chain's CDR3 is CASSLAGGGHTEAFF. In DNA, the CDR3 is TGTGCCAGCAGCTTAGCGGGGGGCGGTCACACTGAAGCTTTCTTT.

This sequence joins TRBV7-6 and TRBJ2-7; D is possibly TRBD2 (5 bases). CDR1 is SGHVS, CDR2 FNYEAQ, per germline. Trimming removed 0 bases from V and 3 bases from J, with 12 bases in between. This CDR3 is built from 15 residues. CDR3 residues: CASSLAPREHYEQYF. As DNA, the CDR3 is TGTGCCAGCAGCTTAGCCCCCCGGGAACACTACGAGCAGTACTTC.

J is TRBJ1-1 and V is TRBV19, with 9 positions matching TRBD1. The CDR3 covers 16 residues. Losses at the gene ends were 7 bases for V and 0 bases for J; bases not matched to a gene: 9. The germline gives CDR1 LNHDA, CDR2 SQIVND (reference sequence). As DNA, the CDR3 is TGTGCCAGTACGGACAGGGGCGGACCCATGAACACTGAAGCTTTCTTT. As protein: CASTDRGGPMNTEAFF.

The rearrangement uses TRBV9 and TRBJ1-2; 8 bases are a match to TRBD1. The CDR3 contains 15 residues. The trim removed 0 bases at V and 8 bases at J, leaving 9 bases unmatched. Germline CDR1 SGDLS, CDR2 YYNGEE. The CDR3 protein is CASSVGPDRGGGYTF. The CDR3 DNA sequence: TGTGCCAGCAGCGTAGGCCCCGACAGGGGAGGCGGCTACACCTTC.

CDR3 protein: CASSPGVWYTF. DNA for the CDR3: TGTGCCAGTAGTCCGGGGGTCTGGTACACCTTC. The chain is built from TRBV19 and TRBJ1-2, with a possible D match to TRBD1 (5 bases). The CDR3 has 11 amino acids. The ends were cut back, 5 bases at V and 11 bases at J, with 12 bases in the middle. From germline, CDR1 is LNHDA and CDR2 SQIVND (reference sequence).

CDR3 amino acids: CAISEQGVRNGELFF. DNA of the CDR3: TGTGCCATCAGTGAACAGGGGGTGAGGAACGGGGAGCTGTTTTTT. V usage is TRBV10-3 and J usage is TRBJ2-2; TRBD1 matches 8 bases. With 3 bases clipped from V and 7 bases from J, the junction kept 7 bases outside the gene matches. The CDR3 runs 15 residues. CDR1 is ENHRY and CDR2 is SYGVKD in the germline V gene.

The chain couples TRBV28 to TRBJ1-3, with D unresolved. Per the germline V gene, CDR1 is MDHEN and CDR2 is SYDVKM. The CDR3 runs to 15 residues. Trimming shortened V by 4 bases and J by 0 bases, and 10 bases separated the two germline ends. The CDR3 is CASSSLGNSGNTIYF. Written as DNA, the CDR3 is TGTGCCAGCAGTTCGCTGGGGAACTCTGGAAACACCATATATTTT.

J is TRBJ2-5 and V is TRBV7-9; D might be TRBD1 or TRBD2, each matching 5 bases. The germline V gene has CDR1 SEHNR and CDR2 FQNEAQ (reference sequence). CDR3 size: 15 residues. V shed 2 bases and J shed 4 bases, with 14 bases lying between them. The CDR3 DNA follows: TGTGCCAGCAGCTTATTCCAGGGAGAAGGAGAGACCCAGTACTTC. Protein: CASSLFQGEGETQYF.

The V gene is TRBV6-5, the J gene TRBJ1-1; weak D call: TRBD1 (5 bases). Trimming left V 6 bases short and J 11 bases short, with 13 bases between. Per germline, CDR1 MNHEY and CDR2 SVGAGI. This CDR3 contains 11 residues. The CDR3: CASRILDSAFF. The CDR3 DNA reads as TGTGCCAGCAGGATACTCGACAGTGCTTTCTTT.

V is TRBV30 and J is TRBJ1-1; the D gene is possibly TRBD1 (6 bases). Germline loops: CDR1 GTSNPN, CDR2 SVGIG (reference sequence). This CDR3 has 14 amino acids. V gave up 7 bases and J gave up 1 base, with 16 bases separating them. CDR3 in DNA: TGTGCCTCCGAAGGGGGGACGGCGAACACTGAAGCTTTCTTT. Its translation is CASEGGTANTEAFF. The variable domain in full, with the rest retrieved from reference TRBV30 and TRBJ1-1, is SQTIHQWPATLVQPVGSPLSLECTVEGTSNPNLYWYRQAAGRGLQLLFYSVGIGQISSEVPQNLSASRPQDRQFILSSKKLLLSDSGFYLCASEGGTANTEAFFGQGTRLTVV.

This rearrangement joins TRBV18 to TRBJ1-2; D call uncertain. V lost 3 bases and J 8 bases, leaving 7 bases between the germline ends. The length of the CDR3 is 11 residues. CDR1 is KGHSH and CDR2 is LQKENI in the germline V gene. The DNA of the CDR3 is TGTGCCAGCTCACCCTTAAGGGGCTACACCTTC. Its translation: CASSPLRGYTF.

The J gene is TRBJ2-6, the V gene TRBV19, with D unclear. This CDR3 spans 15 amino acids. Germline lookup yields CDR1 LNHDA and CDR2 SQIVND (reference sequence). Trimming took off 3 bases at V and 1 base at J, with 7 bases between the two ends. The CDR3 nucleotides read TGTGCCAGTAGTATGGTTACGTCTGGGGCCAACGTCCTGACTTTC. This sequence encodes CASSMVTSGANVLTF.

The genes are TRBV7-2 and TRBJ2-7, with D possibly matching TRBD1 (5 bases). Trimming took 5 bases from V and 4 from J, leaving 18 bases between them. CDR3 length: 15 amino acids. CDR1 and CDR2 (germline): SGHTA, FQGNSA. CDR3 sequence reads: CASSQGAQAQYEQYF. CDR3 in DNA: TGTGCCAGCAGCCAAGGGGCCCAGGCGCAATACGAGCAGTACTTC.

The rearrangement links TRBV7-2 to TRBJ2-5; perhaps TRBD2 as D (7 bases). V shed 5 bases and J shed 2 bases, with 21 bases lying between them. This CDR3 has 17 residues. Germline V gene data show CDR1 as SGHTA and CDR2 as FQGNSA. The CDR3 bases are TGTGCCAGCAGCCAGACCTCCGGGGGGCCCTCGCAAGAGACCCAGTACTTC. Translation gives CASSQTSGGPSQETQYF.

This sequence joins TRBV6-5 and TRBJ2-1; D is possibly TRBD1 or TRBD2 (5 bases each). The CDR3 is 15 residues long. The germline CDR1 and CDR2 sequences are MNHEY and SVGAGI. Trimming shortened V by 6 bases and J by 4 bases, and 16 bases separated the two germline ends. The DNA of the CDR3 is TGTGCCAGCAGACCTTCGGGGCGAGATTACAATGAGCAGTTCTTC. This gives the protein CASRPSGRDYNEQFF.

The chain combines TRBV6-5 with TRBJ1-1, with D possibly TRBD1 on 5 matching bases. CDR1 MNHEY and CDR2 SVGAGI come from the germline V gene. The length of the CDR3 is 13 residues. Trimming pared 7 bases from V and 1 base from J, leaving 10 bases between. CDR3 sequence: CASTRDQNTEAFF. CDR3 coding DNA: TGTGCCAGCACCCGGGACCAGAACACTGAAGCTTTCTTT.

The gene calls are TRBV6-6 and TRBJ1-1; D is perhaps TRBD1 (6 bases). This CDR3 has 12 amino acids. V was pared by 5 bases and J by 7 bases, with 11 bases between. Germline CDR1 MNHNY, CDR2 SVGAGI (reference sequence). The CDR3 sequence: CASSLDSLEAFF. The CDR3 region has the DNA TGTGCCAGCAGTCTGGACAGCCTTGAAGCTTTCTTT.

The chain couples TRBV7-9 to TRBJ2-5; 7 bases are shared with TRBD1. The germline gives CDR1 SEHNR, CDR2 FQNEAQ (reference sequence). This CDR3 is built from 14 residues. V lost 3 bases to trimming and J lost 5 bases; unmatched junction nucleotides: 6. This CDR3 is CASSLGTGAETQYF. CDR3 nucleotide sequence: TGTGCCAGCAGCTTGGGCACAGGGGCGGAGACCCAGTACTTC.

The chain couples TRBV18 to TRBJ1-6; D ambiguous. Trimming cost V 2 bases and J 8 bases, with 7 bases left between them. CDR3 length: 13 amino acids. Germline V lookup: CDR1 KGHSH, CDR2 LQKENI. The DNA for the CDR3 is TGTGCCAGCTCACCAAACGGAGATTCACCCCTCCACTTT. Translated: CASSPNGDSPLHF.

The chain combines TRBV7-2 with TRBJ1-6; weak D call: TRBD1 (6 bases). The germline V gene encodes CDR1 SGHTA and CDR2 FQGNSA. The V gene lost 3 bases and the J gene lost 11 bases, with 14 bases spanning the gap. This CDR3 is 14 amino acids long. The CDR3 loop is CASSLGGAYTPLHF. CDR3 DNA: TGTGCCAGCAGCTTGGGGGGGGCCTATACACCCCTCCACTTT. The whole variable domain, filled in from reference TRBV7-2 and TRBJ1-6, reads GAGVSQSPSNKVTEKGKDVELRCDPISGHTALYWYRQSLGQGLEFLIYFQGNSAPDKSGLPSDRFSAERTGGSVSTLTIQRTQQEDSAVYLCASSLGGAYTPLHFGNGTRLTVT.

This sequence joins TRBV5-1 and TRBJ1-5, with D possibly being TRBD1 (6 bases). The CDR3 runs 14 residues. Per germline, CDR1 SGHRS and CDR2 YFSETQ. V was pared by 0 bases and J by 4 bases, with 8 bases between. The CDR3 DNA follows: TGCGCCAGCAGCTTGGGAGGACAGAATCAGCCCCAGCATTTT. Encoded protein: CASSLGGQNQPQHF.

The chain links TRBV19 to TRBJ1-2; the D gene is possibly TRBD1 (6 bases). The germline V gene has CDR1 LNHDA and CDR2 SQIVND (reference sequence). There are 17 residues in the CDR3. V dropped 7 bases and J dropped 5 bases, with 26 bases sitting between them. The CDR3 is CASTEHHSSQGGYGYTF. CDR3 DNA: TGTGCCAGTACCGAACATCACTCCTCACAGGGAGGGTATGGCTACACCTTC. Variable domain in full (rest from reference TRBV19 and TRBJ1-2): DGGITQSPKYLFRKEGQNVTLSCEQNLNHDAMYWYRQDPGQGLRLIYYSQIVNDFQKGDIAEGYSVSREKKESFPLTVTSAQKNPTAFYLCASTEHHSSQGGYGYTFGSGTRLTVV.

J is TRBJ1-3 and V is TRBV5-6, with D uncertain. There are 15 residues in the CDR3. V was pared by 0 bases and J by 3 bases, with 10 bases between. Germline V gene data show CDR1 as SGHDT and CDR2 as YYEEEE. Written as DNA, the CDR3 is TGTGCCAGCAGCTTGGACAGAAGATTTGGAAACACCATATATTTT. Its translation is CASSLDRRFGNTIYF. The full variable domain, in which reference TRBV5-6 and TRBJ1-3 provide the parts outside the CDR3, is DAGVTQSPTHLIKTRGQQVTLRCSPKSGHDTVSWYQQALGQGPQFIFQYYEEEERQRGNFPDRFSGHQFPNYSSELNVNALLLGDSALYLCASSLDRRFGNTIYFGEGSWLTVV.

Of note for this clone: Distinct nucleotide sequences in the sample also encode this CDR3. The chain is built from TRBV7-2 and TRBJ1-2; possibly TRBD1 for D (5 bases). The germline V gene encodes CDR1 SGHTA and CDR2 FQGNSA. The V gene lost 2 bases and the J gene lost 0 bases, with 7 bases spanning the gap. This CDR3 has 14 amino acids. CDR3 in DNA: TGTGCCAGCAGCTTATTGGGGCCTAACTATGGCTACACCTTC. The encoded protein is CASSLLGPNYGYTF.

This chain links TRBV11-2 with TRBJ1-4, with D perhaps matching TRBD1 (5 bases). The CDR3 consists of 13 residues. Germline values: CDR1 SGHAT, CDR2 FQNNGV. The germline V and J ends were trimmed by 3 bases and 8 bases, with 10 bases remaining between them. The CDR3 sequence: CASSFGGSEKLFF. The CDR3 DNA reads as TGTGCCAGCAGCTTTGGGGGGTCAGAAAAACTGTTTTTT. The full variable domain, with the rest looked up from reference TRBV11-2 and TRBJ1-4, is EAGVAQSPRYKIIEKRQSVAFWCNPISGHATLYWYQQILGQGPKLLIQFQNNGVVDDSQLPKDRFSAERLKGVDSTLKIQPAKLEDSAVYLCASSFGGSEKLFFGSGTQLSVL.

The chain employs TRBV5-1 and TRBJ2-2; D perhaps matches TRBD1 (6 bases). This CDR3 comprises 15 residues. Deletions cut 1 base from V and 1 base from J, with 8 bases between. CDR1 and CDR2 from the germline V gene are SGHRS and YFSETQ. For the CDR3, the DNA is TGCGCCAGCAGCTTGCAGGGGATGAACACCGGGGAGCTGTTTTTT. This codes for CASSLQGMNTGELFF.

The chain joins TRBV9 to TRBJ2-2; 10 bases map to TRBD1. The germline gives CDR1 SGDLS, CDR2 YYNGEE. This CDR3 contains 17 residues. The V gene end was trimmed by 6 bases and the J gene end by 0 bases; junction bases not matched to a gene: 8. CDR3 DNA sequence: TGTGCCAGCACCGGACAGGGGGAGTTCGCGAACACCGGGGAGCTGTTTTTT. Translation: CASTGQGEFANTGELFF.

On this clone itself: At one end, the junction sequence differs from germline, possibly due to a read error. The V call is TRBV7-9, the J call TRBJ2-3, with D possibly TRBD2 on 6 matching bases. The CDR3 totals 15 residues. Germline values: CDR1 SEHNR, CDR2 FQNEAQ (reference sequence). CDR3 sequence reads: CASTLAETSTDTQYF. The CDR3 nucleotides are TGTGCCAGCACCTTAGCGGAAACTAGCACAGATACGCAGTATTTT.

The chain links TRBV2 to TRBJ1-2; D gene unclear. This CDR3 region has 14 residues. Trimming left V 5 bases short and J 6 bases short, with 16 bases between. Germline CDR1 reads SNHLY; CDR2 reads FYNNEI. DNA of the CDR3: TGTGCCAGCAGTCCCCAGGTTCTCCCAAATGGCTACACCTTC. It codes for CASSPQVLPNGYTF. Full variable domain (missing parts from reference TRBV2 and TRBJ1-2): EPEVTQTPSHQVTQMGQEVILRCVPISNHLYFYWYRQILGQKVEFLVSFYNNEISEKSEIFDDQFSVERPDGSNFTLKIRSTKLEDSAMYFCASSPQVLPNGYTFGSGTRLTVV.

This chain connects TRBV27 to TRBJ1-1; D uncertain. This CDR3 region has 14 residues. Germline assignment: CDR1 MNHEY and CDR2 SMNVEV (reference sequence). V lost 3 bases, J lost 7 bases, and 15 bases lay in between. CDR3 sequence reads: CASSFSSLQGEAFF. CDR3 DNA: TGTGCCAGCAGTTTTTCTAGTCTCCAAGGTGAAGCTTTCTTT.